Below are 19 T cell receptor beta chains sequenced from a single sample in a study of long-term antiretroviral therapy in people with HIV (dated by TCRdb to 2022 to 2024). The immunoSEQ hsTCRB v3.0 assay was used at survey level resolution to sequence the TRB variable region. TCRdb provides this immuneACCESS table in a form limited to in-frame rearrangements. Some clones are lacking; in checked studies, under half of them reflect an unresolved V gene, and why the rest are absent is not known. For this sample the table gives fewer than 20,000 clones, of which 80% to 90% were detected only once. The ten largest make up roughly 8.4% of the sample. Material: unsorted PBMCs, obtained 0.1 years after starting antiretroviral therapy. The origin of the receptors is a man between 18 and 35 years old with HIV.

This clone appeared a few times. J is TRBJ2-1 and V is TRBV9; 7 bases are a match to TRBD2. Germline CDR1 is SGDLS and CDR2 is YYNGEE. This CDR3 is 15 amino acids long. Unmatched junction bases numbered 7, after V lost 3 bases and J lost 4 bases. Here the CDR3 reads CASSAIAGPYNEQFF. In DNA, the CDR3 is TGTGCCAGCAGCGCCATAGCGGGCCCGTACAATGAGCAGTTCTTC.

The rearrangement links TRBV4-1 to TRBJ1-4; 7 bases map to TRBD1. The junction had 14 bases not matched to a gene; V was cut back by 5 bases and J by 8 bases. Germline values: CDR1 MGHRA, CDR2 YSYEKL. The CDR3 length is 16 residues. CDR3 DNA sequence: TGCGCCAGCAGCTCACTAGGGGGCCCCGGGCCCGAAAAACTGTTTTTT. As protein: CASSSLGGPGPEKLFF.

This chain uses TRBV4-1 with TRBJ2-4; D gene uncertain. There are 19 residues in the CDR3. The germline CDR1 and CDR2 sequences are MGHRA and YSYEKL. V gave up 0 bases and J gave up 2 bases, with 20 bases separating them. The CDR3 sequence: CASSQDPPELRGTKNIQYF. CDR3 DNA: TGCGCCAGCAGCCAAGATCCGCCGGAGTTGAGAGGAACCAAAAACATTCAGTACTTC.

The chain links TRBV7-9 to TRBJ2-7, with TRBD2 matching 7 bases. The junction had 17 bases not matched to a gene; V was cut back by 5 bases and J by 1 base. The germline V gene encodes CDR1 SEHNR and CDR2 FQNEAQ (reference sequence). This CDR3 has 18 amino acids. CDR3 protein: CASSRKGTGGKGSYEQYF. CDR3 bases: TGTGCCAGCAGCCGGAAGGGGACGGGGGGAAAGGGATCCTACGAGCAGTACTTC.

The rearrangement uses TRBV7-9 and TRBJ1-1; 7 bases align to TRBD1. The V and J ends lost 5 bases and 4 bases, in that order; junction bases with no gene match: 7. The CDR3 is 14 residues long. Germline CDR1 reads SEHNR; CDR2 reads FQNEAQ (reference sequence). The CDR3 nucleotides are TGTGCCAGCAGCGTCGTCGAGGGGGCCACTGAAGCTTTCTTT. Residues: CASSVVEGATEAFF.

The V and J genes are TRBV5-5 and TRBJ1-1, with 7 positions matching TRBD1. From germline, CDR1 is SGHKS and CDR2 YYEKEE (reference sequence). The V gene end was trimmed by 1 base and the J gene end by 1 base; junction bases not matched to a gene: 10. The CDR3 is 17 amino acids. CDR3 in DNA: TGTGCCAGCAGCTTGAGTAGAATGGGACAGTCGAACACTGAAGCTTTCTTT. Its protein product is CASSLSRMGQSNTEAFF.

This clone was picked up one time. The chain links TRBV18 to TRBJ2-3; 7 bases are a match to TRBD1. The V gene's germline CDR1 is KGHSH and CDR2 LQKENI. CDR3 length: 17 residues. After removal of 6 bases from V and 2 bases from J, the junction contained 14 bases not matched to a gene. CDR3 residues: CASSMTRDRVNTDTQYF. CDR3 bases: TGTGCCAGCTCCATGACTCGGGACAGAGTCAACACAGATACGCAGTATTTT. The variable domain in full, with the rest retrieved from reference TRBV18 and TRBJ2-3, is NAGVMQNPRHLVRRRGQEARLRCSPMKGHSHVYWYRQLPEEGLKFMVYLQKENIIDESGMPKERFSAEFPKEGPSILRIQQVVRGDSAAYFCASSMTRDRVNTDTQYFGPGTRLTVL.

The V gene is TRBV2, the J gene TRBJ2-5, with 8 positions matching TRBD2. V was pared by 5 bases and J by 4 bases, with 9 bases of the junction left unmatched. Germline V lookup: CDR1 SNHLY, CDR2 FYNNEI. The CDR3 extends over 15 amino acids. The CDR3 coding sequence is TGTGCCAGCAGTCAGGGCGGGGGGCTTGGAGAGACCCAGTACTTC. It encodes CASSQGGGLGETQYF.

The CDR3 nucleotides are TGTGCCAGCAGCGCGCTAGCGGGGGTGGGGACCCAGTACTTC. This gives the protein CASSALAGVGTQYF. The rearrangement joins TRBV6-5 to TRBJ2-5; TRBD2 matches 10 bases. CDR1 and CDR2 from the germline V gene are MNHEY and SVGAGI. The CDR3 runs to 14 residues. The ends lost 6 bases at V and 7 bases at J; junction bases unmatched: 8.

The rearrangement joins TRBV5-1 to TRBJ2-2; TRBD1 or TRBD2 may be the D gene (6 bases each). The CDR3 covers 15 residues. The germline V and J ends were trimmed by 0 bases and 4 bases, with 10 bases remaining between them. Germline V gene data show CDR1 as SGHRS and CDR2 as YFSETQ. CDR3 amino acids: CASSLEGGITGELFF. Written as DNA, the CDR3 is TGCGCCAGCAGCTTGGAGGGGGGCATCACCGGGGAGCTGTTTTTT. Full variable domain (rest looked up from reference TRBV5-1 and TRBJ2-2): KAGVTQTPRYLIKTRGQQVTLSCSPISGHRSVSWYQQTPGQGLQFLFEYFSETQRNKGNFPGRFSGRQFSNSRSEMNVSTLELGDSALYLCASSLEGGITGELFFGEGSRLTVL.

The rearrangement joins TRBV9 to TRBJ1-2; perhaps TRBD1 as D (5 bases). V was cut by 3 bases and J by 6 bases, with 12 bases left in between. Germline values: CDR1 SGDLS, CDR2 YYNGEE. The CDR3 runs 13 residues. The CDR3 DNA is TGTGCCAGCAGCGAGGGGTACGGAAATGGCTACACCTTC. Translated: CASSEGYGNGYTF.

The chain joins TRBV4-1 to TRBJ1-4, with 7 bases lining up with TRBD1. J lost 5 bases, V lost 0 bases, and 6 bases had no gene match. CDR3 length: 16 residues. Looked up from germline, CDR1 is MGHRA and CDR2 is YSYEKL. In nucleotides, the CDR3 is TGCGCCAGCAGCCAAGAAGAAGGGACAGCGAATGAAAAACTGTTTTTT. This encodes CASSQEEGTANEKLFF.

This clone was observed a few times. The chain combines TRBV9 with TRBJ1-2, with 8 bases fitting TRBD1. Germline V lookup: CDR1 SGDLS, CDR2 YYNGEE. Trimming cost V 7 bases and J 4 bases; bases outside gene matches: 12. This CDR3 has 15 amino acids. CDR3 DNA sequence: TGTGCCAGCGGGGAACAGGGGGGACACCCCTATGGCTACACCTTC. Its translation is CASGEQGGHPYGYTF.

This rearrangement joins TRBV9 to TRBJ2-1, with D unresolved. The V end lost 2 bases, the J end lost 2 bases, and 11 bases lay between the germline ends. Germline CDR1 and CDR2: SGDLS and YYNGEE. The CDR3 spans 15 residues. The chain's CDR3 is CASSVDSVTYNEQFF. The CDR3 nucleotides read TGTGCCAGCAGCGTTGACTCGGTGACCTACAATGAGCAGTTCTTC.

This chain uses TRBV19 with TRBJ2-3; D ambiguous. This CDR3 is 10 amino acids long. The V end lost 8 bases, the J end lost 5 bases, and 5 bases lay between the germline ends. The germline CDR1 and CDR2 sequences are LNHDA and SQIVND (reference sequence). In nucleotides, the CDR3 is TGTGCCAGTGGTCGAGATACGCAGTATTTT. Its translation: CASGRDTQYF.

The rearrangement links TRBV19 to TRBJ1-1, with D hard to call. V dropped 6 bases and J dropped 5 bases, with 10 bases sitting between them. Germline assignment: CDR1 LNHDA and CDR2 SQIVND (reference sequence). The CDR3 runs to 12 residues. The CDR3 DNA reads as TGTGCCAGTAGAGGTTGGTGGACTGAAGCTTTCTTT. Translation: CASRGWWTEAFF. The full variable domain, its missing parts supplied by reference TRBV19 and TRBJ1-1, is DGGITQSPKYLFRKEGQNVTLSCEQNLNHDAMYWYRQDPGQGLRLIYYSQIVNDFQKGDIAEGYSVSREKKESFPLTVTSAQKNPTAFYLCASRGWWTEAFFGQGTRLTVV.

This clone was recorded only once. The chain couples TRBV30 to TRBJ2-2, with D possibly matching TRBD1 (5 bases). The CDR3 spans 15 residues. With 3 bases removed from V and 3 bases from J, the gap between germline ends came to 14 bases. From germline, CDR1 is GTSNPN and CDR2 SVGIG (reference sequence). The DNA of the CDR3 is TGTGCCTGGAGAAGAGTAGGGGCAGACACCGGGGAGCTGTTTTTT. Its protein is CAWRRVGADTGELFF. Full variable domain (outside the CDR3, taken from reference TRBV30 and TRBJ2-2): SQTIHQWPATLVQPVGSPLSLECTVEGTSNPNLYWYRQAAGRGLQLLFYSVGIGQISSEVPQNLSASRPQDRQFILSSKKLLLSDSGFYLCAWRRVGADTGELFFGEGSRLTVL.

The gene calls are TRBV9 and TRBJ2-5; TRBD1 is a possible D gene (6 bases). The CDR3 contains 15 residues. Germline loops: CDR1 SGDLS, CDR2 YYNGEE. V was trimmed by 0 bases and J by 4 bases, leaving 13 bases between them. The CDR3 DNA sequence: TGTGCCAGCAGCGTAGGCCAGGGGTGGGGAGAGACCCAGTACTTC. This gives the protein CASSVGQGWGETQYF.

V is TRBV14 and J is TRBJ2-1, with a possible D match to TRBD1 (5 bases). Trimming took off 2 bases at V and 4 bases at J, with 12 bases between the two ends. The CDR3 covers 15 residues. Germline V gene data show CDR1 as SGHDN and CDR2 as FVKESK. The CDR3 nucleotides are TGTGCCAGCAGCCAAATAGGGGCCTCGTACAATGAGCAGTTCTTC. Translation: CASSQIGASYNEQFF.